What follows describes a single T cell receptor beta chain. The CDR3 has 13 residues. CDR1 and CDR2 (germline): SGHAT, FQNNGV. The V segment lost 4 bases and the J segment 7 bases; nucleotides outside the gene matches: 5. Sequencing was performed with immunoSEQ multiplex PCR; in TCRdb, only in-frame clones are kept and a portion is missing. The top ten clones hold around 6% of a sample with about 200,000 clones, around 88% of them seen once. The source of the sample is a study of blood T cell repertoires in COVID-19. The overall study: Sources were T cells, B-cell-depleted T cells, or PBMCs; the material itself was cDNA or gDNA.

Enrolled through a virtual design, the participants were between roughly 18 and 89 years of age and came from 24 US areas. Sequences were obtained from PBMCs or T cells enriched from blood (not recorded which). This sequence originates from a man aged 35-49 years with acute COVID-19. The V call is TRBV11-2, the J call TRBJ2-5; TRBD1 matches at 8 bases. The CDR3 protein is CASSSRGRGTQYF. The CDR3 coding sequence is TGTGCCAGCAGCTCCAGGGGGCGCGGGACCCAGTACTTC.